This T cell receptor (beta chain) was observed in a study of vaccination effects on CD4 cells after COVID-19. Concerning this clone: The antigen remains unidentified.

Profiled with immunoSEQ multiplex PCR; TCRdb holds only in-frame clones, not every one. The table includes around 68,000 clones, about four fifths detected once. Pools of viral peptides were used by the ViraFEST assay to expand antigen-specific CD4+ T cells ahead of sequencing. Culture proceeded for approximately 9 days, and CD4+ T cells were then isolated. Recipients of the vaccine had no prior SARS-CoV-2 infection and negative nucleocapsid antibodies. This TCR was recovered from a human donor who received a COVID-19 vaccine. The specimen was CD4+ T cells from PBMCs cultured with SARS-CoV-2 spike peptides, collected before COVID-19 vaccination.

The CDR3 DNA follows: TGTGCCAGCAGCTCCGGACAGCAAAACCAAGAGACCCAGTACTTC. It codes for CASSSGQQNQETQYF. V is TRBV5-6 and J is TRBJ2-5; D is perhaps TRBD1 (6 bases). The V end lost 3 bases, the J end lost 0 bases, and 12 bases lay between the germline ends. The CDR3 is 15 amino acids. Germline loops: CDR1 SGHDT, CDR2 YYEEEE.